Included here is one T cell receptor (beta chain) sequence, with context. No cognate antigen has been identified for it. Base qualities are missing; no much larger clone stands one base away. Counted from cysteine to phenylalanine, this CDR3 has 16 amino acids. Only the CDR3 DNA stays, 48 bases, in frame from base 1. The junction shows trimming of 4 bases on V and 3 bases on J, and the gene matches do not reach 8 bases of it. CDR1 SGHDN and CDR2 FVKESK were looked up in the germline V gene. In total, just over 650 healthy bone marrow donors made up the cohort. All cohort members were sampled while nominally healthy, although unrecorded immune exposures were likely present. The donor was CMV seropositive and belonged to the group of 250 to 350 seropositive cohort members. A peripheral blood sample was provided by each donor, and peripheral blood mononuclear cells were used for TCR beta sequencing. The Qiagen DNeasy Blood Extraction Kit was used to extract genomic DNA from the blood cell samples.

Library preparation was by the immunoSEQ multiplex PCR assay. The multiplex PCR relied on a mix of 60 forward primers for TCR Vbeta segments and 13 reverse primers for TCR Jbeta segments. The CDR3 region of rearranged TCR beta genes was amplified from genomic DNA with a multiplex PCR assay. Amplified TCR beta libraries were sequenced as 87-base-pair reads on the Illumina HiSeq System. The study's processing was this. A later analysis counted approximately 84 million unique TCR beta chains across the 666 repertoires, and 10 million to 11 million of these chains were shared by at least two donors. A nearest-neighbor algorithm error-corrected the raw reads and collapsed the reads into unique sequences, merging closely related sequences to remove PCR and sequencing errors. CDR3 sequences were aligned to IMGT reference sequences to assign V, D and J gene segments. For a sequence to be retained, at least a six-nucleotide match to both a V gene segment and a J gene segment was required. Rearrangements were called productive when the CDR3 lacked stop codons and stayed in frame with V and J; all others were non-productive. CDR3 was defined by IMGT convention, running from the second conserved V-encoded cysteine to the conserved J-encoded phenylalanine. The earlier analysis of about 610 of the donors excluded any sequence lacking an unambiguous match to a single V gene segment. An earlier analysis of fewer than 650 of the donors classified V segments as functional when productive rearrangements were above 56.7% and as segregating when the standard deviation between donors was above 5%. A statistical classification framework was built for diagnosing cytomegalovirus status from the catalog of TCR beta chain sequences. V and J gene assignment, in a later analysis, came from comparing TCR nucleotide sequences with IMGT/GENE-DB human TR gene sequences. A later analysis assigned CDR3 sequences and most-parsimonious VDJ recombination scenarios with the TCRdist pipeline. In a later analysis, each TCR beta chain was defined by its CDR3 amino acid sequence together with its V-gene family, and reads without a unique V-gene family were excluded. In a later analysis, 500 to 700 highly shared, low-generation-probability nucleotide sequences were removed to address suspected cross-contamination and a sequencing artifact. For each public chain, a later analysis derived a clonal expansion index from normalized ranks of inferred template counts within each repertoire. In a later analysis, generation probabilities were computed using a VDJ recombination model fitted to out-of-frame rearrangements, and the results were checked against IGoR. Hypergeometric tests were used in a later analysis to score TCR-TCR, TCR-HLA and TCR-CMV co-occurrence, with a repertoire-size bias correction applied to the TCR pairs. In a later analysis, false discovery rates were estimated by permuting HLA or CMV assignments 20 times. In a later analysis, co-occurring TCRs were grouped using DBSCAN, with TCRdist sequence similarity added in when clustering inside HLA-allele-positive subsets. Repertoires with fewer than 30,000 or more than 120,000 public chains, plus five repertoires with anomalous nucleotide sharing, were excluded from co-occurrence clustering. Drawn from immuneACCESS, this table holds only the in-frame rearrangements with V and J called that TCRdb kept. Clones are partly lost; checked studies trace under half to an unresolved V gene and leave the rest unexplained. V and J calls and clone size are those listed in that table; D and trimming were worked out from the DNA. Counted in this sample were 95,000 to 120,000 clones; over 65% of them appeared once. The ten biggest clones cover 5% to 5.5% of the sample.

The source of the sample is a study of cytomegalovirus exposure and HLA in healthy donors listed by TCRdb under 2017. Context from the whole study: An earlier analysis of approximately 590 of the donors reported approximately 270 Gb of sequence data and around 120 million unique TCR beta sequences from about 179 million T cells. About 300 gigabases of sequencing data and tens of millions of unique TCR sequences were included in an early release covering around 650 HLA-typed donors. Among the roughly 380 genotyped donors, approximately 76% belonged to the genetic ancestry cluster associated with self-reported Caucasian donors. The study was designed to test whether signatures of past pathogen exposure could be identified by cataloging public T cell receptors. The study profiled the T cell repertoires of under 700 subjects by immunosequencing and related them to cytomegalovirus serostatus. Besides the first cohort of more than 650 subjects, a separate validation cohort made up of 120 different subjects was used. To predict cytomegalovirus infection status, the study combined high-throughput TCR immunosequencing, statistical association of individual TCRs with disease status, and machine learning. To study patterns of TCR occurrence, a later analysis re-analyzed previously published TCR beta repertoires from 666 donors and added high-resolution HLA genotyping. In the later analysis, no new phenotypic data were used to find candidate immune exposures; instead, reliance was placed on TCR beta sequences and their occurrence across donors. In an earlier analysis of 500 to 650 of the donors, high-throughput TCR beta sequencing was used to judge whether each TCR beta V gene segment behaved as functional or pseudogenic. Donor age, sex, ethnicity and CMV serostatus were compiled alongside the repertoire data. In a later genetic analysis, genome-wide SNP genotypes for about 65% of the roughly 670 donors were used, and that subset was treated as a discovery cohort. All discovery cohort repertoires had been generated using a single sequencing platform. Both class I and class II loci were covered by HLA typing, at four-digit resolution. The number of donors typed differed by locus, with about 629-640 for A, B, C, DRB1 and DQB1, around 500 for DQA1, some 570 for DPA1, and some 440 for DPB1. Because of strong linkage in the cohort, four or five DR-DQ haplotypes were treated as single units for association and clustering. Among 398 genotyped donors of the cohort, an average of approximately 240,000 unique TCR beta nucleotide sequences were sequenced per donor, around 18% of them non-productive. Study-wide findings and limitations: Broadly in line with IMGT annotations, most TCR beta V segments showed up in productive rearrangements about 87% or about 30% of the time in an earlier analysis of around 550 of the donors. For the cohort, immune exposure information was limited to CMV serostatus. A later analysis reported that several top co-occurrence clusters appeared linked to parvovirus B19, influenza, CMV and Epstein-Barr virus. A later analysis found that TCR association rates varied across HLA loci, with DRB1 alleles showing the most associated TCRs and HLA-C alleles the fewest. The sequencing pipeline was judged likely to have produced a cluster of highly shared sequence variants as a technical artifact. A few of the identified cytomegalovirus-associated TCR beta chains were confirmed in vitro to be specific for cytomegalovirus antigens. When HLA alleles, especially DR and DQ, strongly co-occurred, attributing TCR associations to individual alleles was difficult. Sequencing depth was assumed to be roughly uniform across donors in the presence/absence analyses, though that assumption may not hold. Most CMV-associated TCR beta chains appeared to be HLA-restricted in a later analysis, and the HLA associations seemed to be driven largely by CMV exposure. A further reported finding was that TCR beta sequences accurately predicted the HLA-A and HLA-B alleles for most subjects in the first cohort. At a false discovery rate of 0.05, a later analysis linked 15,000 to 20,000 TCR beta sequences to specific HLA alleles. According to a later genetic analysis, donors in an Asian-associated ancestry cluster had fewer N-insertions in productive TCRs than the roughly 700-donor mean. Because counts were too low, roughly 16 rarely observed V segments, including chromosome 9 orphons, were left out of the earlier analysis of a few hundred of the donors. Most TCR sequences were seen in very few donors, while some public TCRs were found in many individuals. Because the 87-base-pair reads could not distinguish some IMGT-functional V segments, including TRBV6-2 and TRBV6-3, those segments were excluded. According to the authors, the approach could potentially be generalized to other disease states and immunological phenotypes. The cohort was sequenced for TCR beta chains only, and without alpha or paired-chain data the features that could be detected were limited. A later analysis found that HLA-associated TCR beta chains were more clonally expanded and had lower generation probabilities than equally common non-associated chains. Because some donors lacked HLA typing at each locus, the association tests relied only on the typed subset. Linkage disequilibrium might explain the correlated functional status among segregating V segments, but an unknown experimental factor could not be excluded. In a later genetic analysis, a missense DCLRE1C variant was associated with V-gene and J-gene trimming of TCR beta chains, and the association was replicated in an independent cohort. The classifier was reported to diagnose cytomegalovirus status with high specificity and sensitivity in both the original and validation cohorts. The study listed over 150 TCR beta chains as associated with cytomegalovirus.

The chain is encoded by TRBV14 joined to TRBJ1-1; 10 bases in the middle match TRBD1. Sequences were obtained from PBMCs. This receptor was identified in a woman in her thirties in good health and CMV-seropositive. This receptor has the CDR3 CASSRWTGGVHTEAFF. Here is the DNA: TGTGCCAGCAGCCGATGGACAGGGGGAGTACACACTGAAGCTTTCTTT.